This section outlines one T cell receptor (beta chain) sequence together with its context. CDR1 and CDR2 (germline): KGHDR, SFDVKD. This CDR3 is built from 15 residues. V shed 4 bases and J shed 4 bases, with 12 bases lying between them. These data come from a study of identical twins. With no exceptions, donors were healthy Caucasians. TCRdb reprocessed the 5' RACE reads via MiXCR and lists one record per CDR3 protein. The sample yields about 920,000 distinct CDR3 sequences, around an eighth seen once. This sample was also put to use in a study of yellow fever vaccine responses in identical twins.

The chain combines TRBV24-1 with TRBJ2-2, with D possibly being TRBD1 or TRBD2 (5 bases each). The specimen was PBMCs. This sequence originates from a woman under 30 in good health. DNA for the CDR3: TGTGCCACCAGTGAGGGACCGCGTGGCACCGGGGAGCTGTTTTTT. Encoded protein: CATSEGPRGTGELFF.